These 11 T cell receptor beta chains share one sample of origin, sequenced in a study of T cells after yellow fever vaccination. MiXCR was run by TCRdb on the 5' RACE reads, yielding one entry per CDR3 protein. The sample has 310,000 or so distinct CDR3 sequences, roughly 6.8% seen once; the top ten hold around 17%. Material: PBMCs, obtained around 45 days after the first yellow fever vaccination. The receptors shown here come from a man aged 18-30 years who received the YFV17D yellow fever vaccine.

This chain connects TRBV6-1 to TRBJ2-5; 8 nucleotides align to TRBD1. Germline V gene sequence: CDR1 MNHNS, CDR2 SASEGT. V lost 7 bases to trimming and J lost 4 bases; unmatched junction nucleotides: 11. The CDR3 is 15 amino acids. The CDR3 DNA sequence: TGTGCCAGCACCGGACAGGGTTGGGTAGGAGAGACCCAGTACTTC. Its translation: CASTGQGWVGETQYF.

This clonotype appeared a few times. The CDR3 nucleotides read TGTGCCAGCAGCTTAGCGCCCGGGCAGGGGTATGCGAATGAAGCTTTCTTT. Encoded protein: CASSLAPGQGYANEAFF. V is TRBV7-2 and J is TRBJ1-1; perhaps TRBD1 as D (6 bases). V gave up 0 bases and J gave up 7 bases, with 21 bases separating them. From germline, CDR1 is SGHTA and CDR2 FQGNSA. The CDR3 totals 17 residues.

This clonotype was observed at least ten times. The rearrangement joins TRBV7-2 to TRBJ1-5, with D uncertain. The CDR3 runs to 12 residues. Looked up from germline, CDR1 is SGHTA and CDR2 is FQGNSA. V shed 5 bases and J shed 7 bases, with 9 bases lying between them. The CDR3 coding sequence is TGTGCCAGCAGCGTAAACCAACAGCCCCAGCATTTT. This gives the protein CASSVNQQPQHF. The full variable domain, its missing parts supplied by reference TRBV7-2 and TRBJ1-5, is GAGVSQSPSNKVTEKGKDVELRCDPISGHTALYWYRQSLGQGLEFLIYFQGNSAPDKSGLPSDRFSAERTGGSVSTLTIQRTQQEDSAVYLCASSVNQQPQHFGDGTRLSIL.

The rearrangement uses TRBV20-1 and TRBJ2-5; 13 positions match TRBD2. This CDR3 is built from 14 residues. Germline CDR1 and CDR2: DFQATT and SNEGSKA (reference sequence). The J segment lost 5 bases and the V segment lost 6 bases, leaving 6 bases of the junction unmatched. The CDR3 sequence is CSATRTSGGETQYF. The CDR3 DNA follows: TGCAGTGCCACGAGGACTAGCGGGGGTGAGACCCAGTACTTC.

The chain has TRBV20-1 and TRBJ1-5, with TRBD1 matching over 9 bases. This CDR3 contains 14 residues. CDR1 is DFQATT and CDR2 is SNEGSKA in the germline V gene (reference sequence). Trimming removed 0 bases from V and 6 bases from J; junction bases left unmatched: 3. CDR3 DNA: TGCAGTGCTAGAGATTCGACAGGGGGTCAGCCCCAGCATTTT. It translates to CSARDSTGGQPQHF.

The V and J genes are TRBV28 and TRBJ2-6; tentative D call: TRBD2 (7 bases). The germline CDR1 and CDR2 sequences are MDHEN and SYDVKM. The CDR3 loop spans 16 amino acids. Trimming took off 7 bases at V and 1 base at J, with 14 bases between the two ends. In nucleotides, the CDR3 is TGTGCCAGCACTCCCGGGGGGCTGTCTGGGGCCAACGTCCTGACTTTC. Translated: CASTPGGLSGANVLTF.

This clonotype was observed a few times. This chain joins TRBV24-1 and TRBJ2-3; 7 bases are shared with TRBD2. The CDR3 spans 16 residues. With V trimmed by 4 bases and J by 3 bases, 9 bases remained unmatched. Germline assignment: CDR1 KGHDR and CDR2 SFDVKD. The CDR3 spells CATSDLQRGKTDTQYF. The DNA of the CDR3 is TGTGCCACCAGTGACCTTCAGCGGGGAAAGACAGATACGCAGTATTTT.

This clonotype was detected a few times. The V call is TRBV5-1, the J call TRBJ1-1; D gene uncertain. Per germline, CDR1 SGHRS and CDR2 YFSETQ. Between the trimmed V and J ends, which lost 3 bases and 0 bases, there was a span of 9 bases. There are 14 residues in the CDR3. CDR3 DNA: TGCGCCAGCAGCTATACCACGGTGAACACTGAAGCTTTCTTT. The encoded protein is CASSYTTVNTEAFF.

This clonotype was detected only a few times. The CDR3 sequence is CASSQDGGGEKLFF. The CDR3 bases are TGCGCCAGCAGCCAAGATGGGGGGGGGGAAAAACTGTTTTTT. This chain joins TRBV4-3 and TRBJ1-4; a weak D match, TRBD1 (5 bases). The CDR3 totals 14 residues. Germline CDR1 reads LGHNA; CDR2 reads YSLEER. Trimming stripped 0 bases from V and 8 bases from J, with 10 bases between.

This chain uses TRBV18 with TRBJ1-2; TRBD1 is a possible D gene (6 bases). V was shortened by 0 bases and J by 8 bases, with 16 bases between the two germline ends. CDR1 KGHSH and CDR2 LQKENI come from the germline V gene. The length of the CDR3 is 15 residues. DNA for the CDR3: TGTGCCAGCTCACCACCGACTCCACAGGGAGAGGGCTACACCTTC. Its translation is CASSPPTPQGEGYTF.

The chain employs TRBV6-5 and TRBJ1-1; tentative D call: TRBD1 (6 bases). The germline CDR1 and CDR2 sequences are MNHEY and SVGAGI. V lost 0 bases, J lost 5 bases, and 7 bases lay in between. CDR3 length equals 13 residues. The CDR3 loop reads CASSYSQGTEAFF. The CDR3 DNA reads TGTGCCAGCAGTTACTCCCAGGGGACTGAAGCTTTCTTT.